Below, 3 T cell receptor beta chains from the same sample are listed, as sequenced in a study of OX40 agonist ivuxolimab in advanced cancers. Measured with immunoSEQ multiplex PCR; TCRdb has only the in-frame clones, and not every one. The data show 65,000 to 85,000 clones, 89% seen once. This specimen was CD4+ or CD8+ T cells sorted from blood, taken in a trial of the OX40 agonist ivuxolimab. The receptors shown here come from an adult with an advanced solid tumor such as melanoma, head and neck, liver or kidney cancer.

The chain carries TRBV7-9 and TRBJ1-4, with D hard to call. The germline V and J ends were trimmed by 7 bases and 2 bases, with 8 bases remaining between them. This CDR3 has 13 residues. The germline V gene has CDR1 SEHNR and CDR2 FQNEAQ (reference sequence). The CDR3 protein is CASTRATNEKLFF. The CDR3 bases are TGTGCCAGCACTAGGGCGACTAATGAAAAACTGTTTTTT.

This clone appeared a few times. The chain recombines TRBV2 with TRBJ1-5; the match to TRBD1 covers 9 bases. The germline V gene encodes CDR1 SNHLY and CDR2 FYNNEI. Germline trimming cut 2 bases from V and 7 bases from J; bases unmatched to any gene: 6. This CDR3 region has 15 residues. As DNA, the CDR3 is TGTGCCAGCAGTGAACGGGACAGGGCGGGGCAGCCCCAGCATTTT. This gives the protein CASSERDRAGQPQHF.

J is TRBJ2-3 and V is TRBV28; D is ambiguous. V dropped 6 bases and J dropped 4 bases, with 11 bases sitting between them. The CDR3 extends over 13 amino acids. Germline V lookup: CDR1 MDHEN, CDR2 SYDVKM. The CDR3 spells CASRSLRADTQYF. The CDR3 DNA follows: TGTGCCAGCAGGTCCCTGAGAGCAGATACGCAGTATTTT.